This T cell receptor beta chain was sequenced in a study of preoperative IRX-2 immunotherapy in early breast cancer. The treatment denotes: preoperative locoregional IRX-2 cytokine immunotherapy. This phase Ib study tested locoregional IRX-2 cytokine immunotherapy given before surgery. Using immunoSEQ multiplex PCR, the repertoire was profiled, and TCRdb retains in-frame clones only, with some absent. Among some 32,000 clones listed, around 83% were seen once. In germline, CDR1 is MNHGY, CDR2 SAAAGT. The CDR3 totals 14 residues. Losses at the gene ends were 6 bases for V and 7 bases for J; bases not matched to a gene: 9.

The genes are TRBV6-8 and TRBJ1-2, with 9 nucleotides matching TRBD1. The source is a human donor with breast cancer. Sequencing was performed on lymph node tissue, taken from a patient treated with IRX-2 immunotherapy. Here the CDR3 DNA reads TGTGCCAGCAGCCCGGACAGGGGTATGAGTGGCTACACCTTC. Its translation is CASSPDRGMSGYTF.